This T cell receptor beta chain originates from a study of blood T cell dynamics during melanoma immunotherapy. Study overall: Metastatic melanoma patients received first-line pembrolizumab or nivolumab plus ipilimumab.

This CDR3 comprises 15 residues. Germline V lookup: CDR1 MNHEY, CDR2 SVGAGI. Trimming cost V 0 bases and J 6 bases, with 12 bases left between them. Every bulk PBMC sample received the same 350 ng of DNA. Clones were read by immunoSEQ multiplex PCR, and TCRdb kept only the in-frame ones, dropping some. The sample contains 8,500 to 10,000 clones, 85% to 90% of which appear only once. The time point: pre-treatment baseline. Blood was drawn before treatment and at week 3 after checkpoint blockade. The sample here was blood, taken from a patient treated with checkpoint blockade. The J gene is TRBJ2-1, the V gene TRBV6-5, with D perhaps given as TRBD1 or TRBD2 (6 bases each). The receptor was isolated from a human donor with melanoma. The DNA for the CDR3 is TGTGCCAGCAGTTACTCGAGGGGGGCAGGCAATGAGCAGTTCTTC. Protein sequence: CASSYSRGAGNEQFF.